This is a list of T cell receptor beta chains from one sample in a study of control samples from healthy donors and cancer patients. TCRdb's copy holds only in-frame clones and misses some; the assay was immunoSEQ multiplex PCR. The data hold some 56,000 clones, with 95% observed a single time. The specimen sequenced was blood. Receptors originate from a man aged 25-45 years in good health. Both conserved end residues are part of each CDR3. A D gene is named only where the DNA matches it firmly. Clone size is shown for a subset of rows, as once, few, many or a class of expanded clone.

length	size	D	V	J	DNA	CDR3
14	.	.	TRBV27	TRBJ1-5	TGTGCCAGCAGTTTTGGGGGCCCGAATCAGCCCCAGCATTTT	CASSFGGPNQPQHF
14	.	TRBD1	TRBV19	TRBJ1-2	TGTGCCAGTAGTTGGGCAGGGGGAGCTGGTGGCTACACCTTC	CASSWAGGAGGYTF
20	.	TRBD2	TRBV4-2	TRBJ2-6	TGTGCCAGCAGCCAAGATTTTCTAGCGGGAGGGCCGACTGGGGCCAACGTCCTGACTTTC	CASSQDFLAGGPTGANVLTF
13	.	TRBD1	TRBV2	TRBJ1-1	TGTGCCAGCAGACGCGAAGGGGGCGCAGACGCTTTCTTT	CASRREGGADAFF
14	.	.	TRBV5-4	TRBJ1-5	TGTGCCAGCAGCTTAGGGGGTGGCAATCAGCCCCAGCATTTT	CASSLGGGNQPQHF
16	.	TRBD2	TRBV27	TRBJ2-1	TGTGCCAGCAGTTTGGAGATTAGCGGGAGCGTGAATGAGCAGTTCTTC	CASSLEISGSVNEQFF
17	.	TRBD2	TRBV6-2/TRBV6-3	TRBJ2-1	TGTGCCAGCAGCCCTCCAGCTAGCGGGCTCTCCTACAATGAGCAGTTCTTC	CASSPPASGLSYNEQFF
15	.	.	TRBV2	TRBJ1-4	TGTGCCAGCAGTGTGGGTGGGGGGCATGTTGAAAAACTGTTTTTT	CASSVGGGHVEKLFF
16	.	TRBD1	TRBV6-5	TRBJ1-1	TGTGCCAGCAGTTCGGACACAGGGGGCACGAAGACTGAAGCTTTCTTT	CASSSDTGGTKTEAFF
15	.	.	TRBV5-6	TRBJ1-5	TGTGCCAGCAGCTTGAACAAAGGGGGAGATCAGCCCCAGCATTTT	CASSLNKGGDQPQHF
15	.	.	TRBV25-1	TRBJ1-5	TGTGCCAGCAGCTCCGCAGGGGTAGGCAATCAGCCCCAGCATTTT	CASSSAGVGNQPQHF
13	once	TRBD1	TRBV12-3/TRBV12-4	TRBJ2-7	TGTGCCAGCAGAAAGGGACAGGGGAACGAGCAGTACTTC	CASRKGQGNEQYF
19	.	TRBD1	TRBV5-1	TRBJ2-6	TGCGCCAGCAGCTTGAACCACCGGGACAGGATCTCTGGGGCCAACGTCCTGACTTTC	CASSLNHRDRISGANVLTF
16	.	TRBD2	TRBV3-1/TRBV3-2	TRBJ2-1	TGTGCCAGCTCTCTCTTTGGGGACTATTACTACAATGAGCAGTTCTTC	CASSLFGDYYYNEQFF
10	.	.	TRBV19	TRBJ2-3	TGTGCCACCGGTGGAGATACGCAGTATTTT	CATGGDTQYF
15	.	.	TRBV10-2	TRBJ2-2	TGCGCCAGCAGTGAGGGGGCCGCGAACACCGGGGAGCTGTTTTTT	CASSEGAANTGELFF
13	.	.	TRBV12-3/TRBV12-4	TRBJ1-1	TGTGCCAGCAGTTTAGGGGTTAACACTGAAGCTTTCTTT	CASSLGVNTEAFF
12	.	.	TRBV4-1	TRBJ2-1	TGCGCCAGCAGACAGGGTAGCAATGAGCAGTTCTTC	CASRQGSNEQFF
15	medium-sized	.	TRBV6-2/TRBV6-3	TRBJ2-6	TGTGCCAGCAGTTACGACAGCTCTGGGGCCAACGTCCTGACTTTC	CASSYDSSGANVLTF
14	.	.	TRBV15	TRBJ2-7	TGTGCCACCAGCAGAGCCGCGGGCGCTGACGAGCAGTACTTC	CATSRAAGADEQYF
15	.	.	TRBV5-6	TRBJ2-7	TGTGCCAGCAGCTTGAGGGAGACCTACTCCTACGAGCAGTACTTC	CASSLRETYSYEQYF
16	once	TRBD1	TRBV12-5	TRBJ1-2	TGTGCTAGTGGCTCCGGGACAGGGGGATCGGGTTATGGCTACACCTTC	CASGSGTGGSGYGYTF
14	.	TRBD1	TRBV7-9	TRBJ1-5	TGTGCCAGCAGCTTACCAGGGGGACATCAGCCCCAGCATTTT	CASSLPGGHQPQHF
16	.	TRBD1	TRBV6-4	TRBJ1-2	TGTGCCAGGACAGGGGCCGCTAGTTCGGATAACTATGGCTACACCTTC	CARTGAASSDNYGYTF
14	.	.	TRBV30	TRBJ1-4	TGTGCCTGGAGGGGGTGGGTCAGTAATGAAAAACTGTTTTTT	CAWRGWVSNEKLFF
15	.	.	TRBV7-8	TRBJ1-6	TGTGCCAGCAGCTTAAGCGGGGGAAATAATTCACCCCTCCACTTT	CASSLSGGNNSPLHF
11	.	.	TRBV3-1/TRBV3-2	TRBJ2-1	TGTGCCAGCAGCCAAGGGACAGAGCAGTTCTTC	CASSQGTEQFF
17	.	TRBD1	TRBV7-9	TRBJ1-2	TGTGCCAGCAGCTTAGACCCCCTGACAGGGGAGAACTATGGCTACACCTTC	CASSLDPLTGENYGYTF
15	.	.	TRBV7-2	TRBJ2-7	TGTGCCAGCAGCTTAACCGGGACCTACTCCTACGAGCAGTACTTC	CASSLTGTYSYEQYF
17	.	TRBD1	TRBV2	TRBJ2-7	TGTGCCAGCAGCCTCGCGGCGGGACAGGTGATATTGGACGAGCAGTACTTC	CASSLAAGQVILDEQYF
13	.	.	TRBV9	TRBJ2-2	TGTGCCAGCAGCGTAAGCTCCACCGGGGAGCTGTTTTTT	CASSVSSTGELFF
14	.	.	TRBV18	TRBJ2-5	TGTGCCAGCTCACCACTTTCAGGGACGGAGACCCAGTACTTC	CASSPLSGTETQYF
16	.	.	TRBV5-1	TRBJ2-1	TGCGCCAGCAGCTGGACCGGGACTGCGGGTTACAATGAGCAGTTCTTC	CASSWTGTAGYNEQFF
16	.	.	TRBV5-4	TRBJ1-1	TGTGCCAGCAGCAAGACTCCCCTGGGGGGGAACACTGAAGCTTTCTTT	CASSKTPLGGNTEAFF
11	.	.	TRBV28	TRBJ2-7	TGTGCCAGCAGTTTGGTTCGGGAGCAGTACTTC	CASSLVREQYF
15	.	TRBD1	TRBV5-1	TRBJ1-1	TGCGCCAGCAGCTGGTTACAGGGGATGAACACTGAAGCTTTCTTT	CASSWLQGMNTEAFF
12	once	.	TRBV5-4	TRBJ2-3	TGTGCCAGCAGCGTCGGCACAGATACGCAGTATTTT	CASSVGTDTQYF
15	.	TRBD2	TRBV11-1	TRBJ2-1	TGTGCCAGCAGCTTAGGTACTAGCGGGAGAAATGAGCAGTTCTTC	CASSLGTSGRNEQFF
13	.	.	TRBV7-2	TRBJ2-7	TGTGCCAGCAGCTTCGGGGCATCCTACGAGCAGTACTTC	CASSFGASYEQYF
13	once	.	TRBV19	TRBJ2-4	TGTGCCAGTAGCCCAAGGGGGGAAAACATTCAGTACTTC	CASSPRGENIQYF
16	.	.	TRBV5-4	TRBJ1-1	TGTGCCAGCAGCTTGATCGGTAGGGGCGCGAACACTGAAGCTTTCTTT	CASSLIGRGANTEAFF
16	.	TRBD1	TRBV13	TRBJ1-2	TGTGCCAGCAGCTCACCTTCACAGGGGGTCAGCTATGGCTACACCTTC	CASSSPSQGVSYGYTF
14	.	.	TRBV7-9	TRBJ1-1	TGTGCCAGCAGACAAAAACGTACGAACACTGAAGCTTTCTTT	CASRQKRTNTEAFF
15	.	TRBD2	TRBV13	TRBJ2-7	TGTGCCAGCAGCTTCCGACTAGCGGGAGGTTTCGAGCAGTACTTC	CASSFRLAGGFEQYF
13	.	.	TRBV28	TRBJ2-2	TGTGCCAGCAGGGAGGGGGTCACCGGGGAGCTGTTTTTT	CASREGVTGELFF
13	.	.	TRBV25-1	TRBJ2-3	TGTGCCGTTGGTCCCTTCCCGCTAGATACGCAGTATTTT	CAVGPFPLDTQYF